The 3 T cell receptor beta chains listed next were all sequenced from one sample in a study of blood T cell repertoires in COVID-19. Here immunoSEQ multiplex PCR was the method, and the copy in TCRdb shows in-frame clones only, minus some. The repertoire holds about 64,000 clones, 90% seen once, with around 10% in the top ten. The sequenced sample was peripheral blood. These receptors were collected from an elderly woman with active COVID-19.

The CDR3 spells CASSLVRGYDYEQYF. The CDR3 DNA reads as TGTGCCAGCAGCTTAGTAAGGGGGTACGACTACGAGCAGTACTTC. The chain carries TRBV7-2 and TRBJ2-7, with D perhaps matching TRBD1 (6 bases). The CDR3 runs to 15 residues. The V end lost 1 base, the J end lost 3 bases, and 13 bases lay between the germline ends. Germline V gives CDR1 SGHTA, CDR2 FQGNSA. The full variable domain, its missing parts supplied by reference TRBV7-2 and TRBJ2-7, is GAGVSQSPSNKVTEKGKDVELRCDPISGHTALYWYRQSLGQGLEFLIYFQGNSAPDKSGLPSDRFSAERTGGSVSTLTIQRTQQEDSAVYLCASSLVRGYDYEQYFGPGTRLTVT.

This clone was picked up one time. The CDR3 loop reads CASSPVSGLAEETQYF. The CDR3 bases are TGTGCCAGCAGTCCAGTCTCTGGGCTAGCGGAAGAGACCCAGTACTTC. This chain joins TRBV27 and TRBJ2-5; TRBD2 aligns across 7 bases. This CDR3 contains 16 residues. Germline lookup yields CDR1 MNHEY and CDR2 SMNVEV (reference sequence). V trimming: 5 bases; J trimming: 3 bases; junction bases outside the gene matches: 12.

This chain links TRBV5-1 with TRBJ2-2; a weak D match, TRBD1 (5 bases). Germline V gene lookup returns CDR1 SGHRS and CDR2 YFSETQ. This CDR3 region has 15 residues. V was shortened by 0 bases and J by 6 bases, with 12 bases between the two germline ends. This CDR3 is CASSLAAGRAGELFF. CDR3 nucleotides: TGCGCCAGCAGCTTGGCGGCAGGGCGAGCCGGGGAGCTGTTTTTT.